The rows below give T cell receptor beta chains drawn from one sample of a study of cytomegalovirus exposure and HLA in healthy donors. Here immunoSEQ multiplex PCR was the method, and the copy in TCRdb shows in-frame clones only, minus some. The sample lists 150,000 to 200,000 clones, around 80% occurring once. Sample: PBMCs. The receptors were gathered from a male donor in good health and CMV-seropositive. CDR3s leave out the opening cysteine and the closing phenylalanine or tryptophan. Each record gives: V gene, CDR3 protein.

>TRBV28
ASSSGQGYTIY
>TRBV19
ASSMLAGGSKDEQY
>TRBV6-5
ASSYARQGDYEQY
>TRBV5-4
ASSVPTSGSFDEQF
>TRBV30
AWGIRGGETQY
>TRBV6-1
ASSGTGSMNTEAF
>TRBV10-3
AIRGLAVTNEQF
>TRBV7-9
ASSLGPTSGQPQH
>TRBV28
ASTTGGTYGYT
>TRBV7-9
ASSLDSVNQPQH
>TRBV27
ASWRTGTYNSPLH
>TRBV28
ASTSGTGELF
>TRBV27
ASSSSVLYEQY
>TRBV5-1
ASSPRDYYYEQY
>TRBV7-9
SSSAWGRELDYEQY
>TRBV28
ASSPPGGVAGGPVTDTQY
>TRBV25-1
ASSETRRGGPAETQY
>TRBV10-3
AIKPGLAGGMNEQF
>TRBV7-2
ASSSRGQGSSYEQY
>TRBV28
ASSPTGLSEAF
>TRBV11-3
ASSSKTGRSNEQF
>TRBV7-9
SSSPRVTGYT
>TRBV9
ASSVRTSGRAPLSYNEQF
>TRBV7-9
ASIASGIHYGYT
>TRBV30
AWRGQGTGNTIY
>TRBV19
ASSTGGYTDTQY